One sample yielded the 22 T cell receptor beta chains listed below, sequenced in a study of T cells in pancreatic ductal adenocarcinoma. No neoadjuvant therapy was given to the selected pancreatic ductal adenocarcinoma patients before their surgery. Only in-frame clones appear in the TCRdb table, and some are missing; sequencing was by immunoSEQ multiplex PCR. Of 97,000 or so clones listed, roughly 96% are singletons. The specimen was PBMCs. The origin of the receptors is a human donor with pancreatic ductal adenocarcinoma.

The V and J genes are TRBV9 and TRBJ1-2; D unclear. Germline CDR1 reads SGDLS; CDR2 reads YYNGEE. The CDR3 length is 9 residues. The ends were cut back, 7 bases at V and 7 bases at J, with 5 bases in the middle. In DNA, the CDR3 is TGTGCCAGCTTCTCTGGCTACACCTTC. Translation: CASFSGYTF.

Only a few counts were recorded for this clone. The rearrangement joins TRBV5-7 to TRBJ2-1; D ambiguous. TRBV5-7 is marked as an open reading frame, function uncertain. There are 10 residues in the CDR3. Between the trimmed V and J ends, which lost 8 bases and 10 bases, there was a span of 10 bases. The CDR3 DNA reads as TGTGCCAGGAGAGAGGAAGAGCAGTTCTTC. It encodes CARREEEQFF.

The chain recombines TRBV6-1 with TRBJ2-3; D may be TRBD1 (6 bases). Trimming shortened V by 6 bases and J by 2 bases, and 15 bases separated the two germline ends. The CDR3 is 15 residues long. The germline V gene has CDR1 MNHNS and CDR2 SASEGT. CDR3 amino acids: CASRTGQTYTDTQYF. For the CDR3, the DNA is TGTGCCAGCAGGACAGGACAGACTTACACAGATACGCAGTATTTT.

The chain couples TRBV19 to TRBJ2-7, with a tentative D call TRBD2 (6 bases). This CDR3 comprises 15 residues. Trimming took 5 bases from V and 3 from J, leaving 17 bases between them. Germline assignment: CDR1 LNHDA and CDR2 SQIVND (reference sequence). The chain's CDR3 is CASSLDPGLIYEQYF. The CDR3 DNA sequence: TGTGCCAGTAGTCTCGATCCGGGACTTATCTACGAGCAGTACTTC.

The chain combines TRBV18 with TRBJ2-1, with a tentative D call TRBD2 (5 bases). The CDR3 spans 15 residues. The ends were cut back, 2 bases at V and 5 bases at J, with 13 bases in the middle. Per the germline V gene, CDR1 is KGHSH and CDR2 is LQKENI. CDR3 in amino acids: CASSPWQDGNNEQFF. In DNA form, the CDR3 reads TGTGCCAGCTCACCATGGCAGGACGGGAACAATGAGCAGTTCTTC.

This CDR3 is CASSFGGSSYNEQFF. CDR3 nucleotide sequence: TGTGCCAGCAGTTTTGGCGGGAGCTCCTACAATGAGCAGTTCTTC. V is TRBV28 and J is TRBJ2-1; 7 bases are shared with TRBD2. Germline CDR1 MDHEN, CDR2 SYDVKM. The length of the CDR3 is 15 residues. V dropped 3 bases and J dropped 0; count of bases not matched to a gene: 2.

The rearrangement links TRBV30 to TRBJ2-1; D is perhaps TRBD2 (6 bases). CDR3 length: 13 amino acids. Trimming took 2 bases from V and 5 from J, leaving 10 bases between them. The V gene's germline CDR1 is GTSNPN and CDR2 SVGIG (reference sequence). CDR3 loop: CAWSMGGHNEQFF. The CDR3 bases are TGTGCCTGGAGTATGGGAGGCCACAATGAGCAGTTCTTC.

V gene TRBV7-9 combines with J gene TRBJ2-1; 9 bases fit TRBD1. The CDR3 length is 16 residues. Germline V gene data show CDR1 as SEHNR and CDR2 as FQNEAQ (reference sequence). J gave up 6 bases and V 5 bases, and 11 bases lay outside the gene matches. The CDR3 DNA sequence: TGTGCCAGCAGCCCCCAAACAGGGGGCGCGGGCAATGAGCAGTTCTTC. Its translation is CASSPQTGGAGNEQFF.

The chain links TRBV28 to TRBJ2-7, with TRBD1 as a possible D gene (6 bases). CDR1 is MDHEN and CDR2 is SYDVKM in the germline V gene. This CDR3 is 18 amino acids long. Trimming took 5 bases from V and 0 from J, leaving 23 bases between them. In DNA form, the CDR3 reads TGTGCCAGCAGTACCATACGTCGGACAGAAAATCTCTCCTACGAGCAGTACTTC. Translation gives CASSTIRRTENLSYEQYF.

V and J are TRBV10-1 and TRBJ1-1; no firm D call. The CDR3 has 13 residues. V was trimmed by 6 bases and J by 0 bases, leaving 8 bases between them. Germline-derived CDR1 and CDR2 are WNHNN and SYGVQD (reference sequence). The CDR3 sequence is CASSGSLNTEAFF. For the CDR3, the DNA is TGCGCCAGCAGCGGTAGCCTGAACACTGAAGCTTTCTTT.

The chain links TRBV4-2 to TRBJ1-2; TRBD1 matches 11 bases. CDR1 and CDR2 (germline): LGHNA, YNFKEQ. This CDR3 comprises 16 residues. J gave up 6 bases and V 2 bases, and 8 bases lay outside the gene matches. This chain's CDR3 is CASSQPGQGARDGYTF. The CDR3 region has the DNA TGTGCCAGCAGCCAACCCGGACAGGGGGCAAGGGATGGCTACACCTTC.

The CDR3: CASSLGGGINGELFF. The CDR3 coding sequence is TGCGCCAGCAGCTTGGGGGGAGGAATCAACGGGGAGCTGTTTTTT. The chain employs TRBV5-1 and TRBJ2-2, with a possible D match to TRBD2 (6 bases). The CDR3 spans 15 residues. CDR1 is SGHRS and CDR2 is YFSETQ in the germline V gene. Trimming removed 0 bases at V and 7 bases at J, with 13 bases between. The full variable domain, with the rest looked up from reference TRBV5-1 and TRBJ2-2, is KAGVTQTPRYLIKTRGQQVTLSCSPISGHRSVSWYQQTPGQGLQFLFEYFSETQRNKGNFPGRFSGRQFSNSRSEMNVSTLELGDSALYLCASSLGGGINGELFFGEGSRLTVL.

This clone occurred once. The chain employs TRBV6-9 and TRBJ2-7, with 7 nucleotides matching TRBD2. J gave up 6 bases and V 6 bases, and 14 bases lay outside the gene matches. Germline V gene sequence: CDR1 MNHGY, CDR2 SVAAGI. CDR3 length equals 15 residues. CDR3 loop: CASSQYFKRGSEQYF. The CDR3 nucleotides are TGTGCCAGCAGCCAATATTTCAAGCGGGGTAGCGAGCAGTACTTC.

The genes are TRBV19 and TRBJ1-2; TRBD1 matches at 10 bases. CDR3 length equals 18 residues. Germline assignment: CDR1 LNHDA and CDR2 SQIVND (reference sequence). V shed 6 bases, J shed 3 bases, and the junction held 16 bases outside the gene matches. The CDR3 nucleotides read TGTGCCAGTAGCCTGGAGATAGAAGGGACAGGGGATGACTATGGCTACACCTTC. Amino acid sequence: CASSLEIEGTGDDYGYTF. Drawing the rest from reference TRBV19 and TRBJ1-2, the complete variable domain is DGGITQSPKYLFRKEGQNVTLSCEQNLNHDAMYWYRQDPGQGLRLIYYSQIVNDFQKGDIAEGYSVSREKKESFPLTVTSAQKNPTAFYLCASSLEIEGTGDDYGYTFGSGTRLTVV.

This clone occurred once. The rearrangement uses TRBV28 and TRBJ2-7; D unclear. The V end lost 3 bases, the J end lost 2 bases, and 8 bases lay between the germline ends. This CDR3 has 13 residues. Germline CDR1 is MDHEN and CDR2 is SYDVKM. CDR3 sequence: CASSFPATYEQYF. In DNA, the CDR3 is TGTGCCAGCAGTTTCCCCGCTACCTACGAGCAGTACTTC. Full variable domain (outside the CDR3, taken from reference TRBV28 and TRBJ2-7): DVKVTQSSRYLVKRTGEKVFLECVQDMDHENMFWYRQDPGLGLRLIYFSYDVKMKEKGDIPEGYSVSREKKERFSLILESASTNQTSMYLCASSFPATYEQYFGPGTRLTVT.

The chain employs TRBV10-3 and TRBJ2-7, with D unresolved. The germline gives CDR1 ENHRY, CDR2 SYGVKD. The CDR3 runs to 12 residues. V lost 4 bases, J lost 1 base, and 5 bases lay in between. CDR3 in DNA: TGTGCCATCAGTGCCAGTTCCTACGAGCAGTACTTC. Its protein product is CAISASSYEQYF.

This rearrangement joins TRBV27 to TRBJ2-4; the match to TRBD2 covers 10 bases. The CDR3 contains 15 residues. Per the germline V gene, CDR1 is MNHEY and CDR2 is SMNVEV (reference sequence). V lost 7 bases to trimming and J lost 5 bases; unmatched junction nucleotides: 8. In nucleotides, the CDR3 is TGTGCCAGCAACAGAGCGGGAGGGCCTGAAAACATTCAGTACTTC. This sequence encodes CASNRAGGPENIQYF.

This rearrangement joins TRBV7-9 to TRBJ2-7, with D hard to call. The germline V gene encodes CDR1 SEHNR and CDR2 FQNEAQ (reference sequence). CDR3 length equals 11 residues. The V end was cut by 0 bases, the J end by 9 bases, with 6 bases between. CDR3 nucleotides: TGTGCCAGCAGCTTAGCAGGCGGGCAGTACTTC. Protein product: CASSLAGGQYF.

The CDR3 protein is CASSFPGNLGQFF. The CDR3 coding sequence is TGTGCCAGCAGTTTTCCCGGGAACTTAGGGCAGTTCTTC. V gene TRBV28 combines with J gene TRBJ2-1, with D perhaps matching TRBD2 (5 bases). There are 13 residues in the CDR3. V lost 3 bases to trimming and J lost 12 bases, with 15 bases between them. The germline V gene has CDR1 MDHEN and CDR2 SYDVKM.

J is TRBJ2-7 and V is TRBV30; D gene ambiguous. Trimming removed 2 bases from V and 3 bases from J, with 11 bases in between. Looked up from germline, CDR1 is GTSNPN and CDR2 is SVGIG (reference sequence). The length of the CDR3 is 13 residues. This chain's CDR3 is CAWSFLSLYEQYF. DNA for the CDR3: TGTGCCTGGAGTTTTCTTAGCCTCTACGAGCAGTACTTC.

CDR3 sequence (DNA): TGCGCCAGCAGCCAAGATCGGACCCAGTACTTC. Amino acids: CASSQDRTQYF. This chain connects TRBV4-1 to TRBJ2-5, with D unclear. V lost 0 bases to trimming and J lost 7 bases, with 3 bases between them. CDR1 and CDR2 from the germline V gene are MGHRA and YSYEKL. The length of the CDR3 is 11 residues.

The rearrangement uses TRBV7-8 and TRBJ2-5, with 7 positions matching TRBD2. V lost 1 base to trimming and J lost 0 bases; unmatched junction nucleotides: 2. Germline V gene sequence: CDR1 SGHVS, CDR2 FQNEAQ. This CDR3 is built from 15 residues. DNA of the CDR3: TGTGCCAGCAGCTTAGTCCTAGCGGACCAAGAGACCCAGTACTTC. This sequence encodes CASSLVLADQETQYF.